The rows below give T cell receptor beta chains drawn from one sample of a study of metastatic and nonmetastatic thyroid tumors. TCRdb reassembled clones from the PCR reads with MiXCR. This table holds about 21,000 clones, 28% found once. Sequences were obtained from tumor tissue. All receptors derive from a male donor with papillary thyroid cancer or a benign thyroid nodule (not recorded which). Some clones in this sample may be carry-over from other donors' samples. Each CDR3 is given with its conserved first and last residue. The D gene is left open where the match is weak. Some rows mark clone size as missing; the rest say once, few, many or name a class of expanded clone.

TGCAGTGCCCAGGACAGGGTCCTCTCCTATAATTCACCCCTCCACTTT | CSAQDRVLSYNSPLHF | many | TRBD1 | TRBJ1-6 | TRBV20-1
TGTGCCAGTAGTATAGCCCTGACATCAGGAAACACCATATATTTT | CASSIALTSGNTIYF | few | - | TRBJ1-3 | TRBV19
TGTGCCAGCAGTCGAATCCGGAGCTCCTATAATTCACCCCTCCACTTT | CASSRIRSSYNSPLHF | many | - | TRBJ1-6 | TRBV7-2
TGCGCCAGCAGCTCGAGGCCCCGGAAAGACACTGAAGCTTTCTTT | CASSSRPRKDTEAFF | many | - | TRBJ1-1 | TRBV5-1
TGTGCCAGCAGTTTTGGGACAGGGGGGGATCAGCCCCAGCATTTT | CASSFGTGGDQPQHF | medium-sized | TRBD1 | TRBJ1-5 | TRBV28
TGTGCCAGCGTCCCCGGAAGTGAGCAGTACTTC | CASVPGSEQYF | - | - | TRBJ2-7 | TRBV6-2/TRBV6-3
TGTGCCAGCAGCGTATCAGGGGCGGAGGCCTACGAGCAGTACTTC | CASSVSGAEAYEQYF | medium-sized | - | TRBJ2-7 | TRBV9
TGTGCCAGCACGCAGGGGCTAGAGGGCGGCTACGAGCAGTACTTC | CASTQGLEGGYEQYF | - | - | TRBJ2-7 | TRBV28
TGCAGTGCTACAACTAGGGGGACCGCCGACTACGAGCAGTACTTC | CSATTRGTADYEQYF | - | - | TRBJ2-7 | TRBV20-1
TGTGCCAGCAGTGATGGGGCTTGGGACACTGAAGCTTTCTTT | CASSDGAWDTEAFF | once | - | TRBJ1-1 | TRBV25-1
TGCGCCAGCAGCCCGACTAGCGGTTACAATGAGCAGTTCTTC | CASSPTSGYNEQFF | - | TRBD2 | TRBJ2-1 | TRBV5-1
TGTGCCAGCAGTTACGAGACAGACTATGGCTACACCTTC | CASSYETDYGYTF | medium-sized | - | TRBJ1-2 | TRBV6-5
TGCGCCAGCAGCTTGTTCTCCGGGTCGGTCCAGTACTTC | CASSLFSGSVQYF | - | - | TRBJ2-5 | TRBV5-1
TGTGCCTGGAGCTTAACAGGGGGCAAAGAGCCCCAGCATTTT | CAWSLTGGKEPQHF | few | TRBD1 | TRBJ1-5 | TRBV30
TGCGCCAGCAGTGAACCGGGACTAGGGGAGACCCAGTACTTC | CASSEPGLGETQYF | many | TRBD2 | TRBJ2-5 | TRBV10-2
TGTGCCAGCAGCTTAGAAGGACAGCTGGGGCGGCAGTACTTC | CASSLEGQLGRQYF | medium-sized | - | TRBJ2-7 | TRBV7-6
TGCGCCAGCAGCCAAGAGGATATGGGAGGCTACACCTTC | CASSQEDMGGYTF | - | - | TRBJ1-2 | TRBV4-1
TGTGCCTGGAGTTCGACCCCCGGGACAGGGAGGGATACGCAGTATTTT | CAWSSTPGTGRDTQYF | - | TRBD1 | TRBJ2-3 | TRBV30
TGTGCCTGGAGTGTACTAAGGCCTACTGAAGCTTTCTTT | CAWSVLRPTEAFF | - | - | TRBJ1-1 | TRBV30
TGCAGTGCTAGAGATTTGCCGAGCAGGACAGGCAACACCGGGGAGCTGTTTTTT | CSARDLPSRTGNTGELFF | medium-sized | TRBD1 | TRBJ2-2 | TRBV20-1
TGTGCCAGCAGCTTAAGCACGATTGAAAAACTGTTTTTT | CASSLSTIEKLFF | many | - | TRBJ1-4 | TRBV7-2
TGTGCCAGCAGTTACGGGGGGGGGGAGAATGGCTACACCTTC | CASSYGGGENGYTF | few | - | TRBJ1-2 | TRBV6-9
TGTGCCAGCTCACCGCTCAGGGGGCAGTCAGCTGGAAACACCATATATTTT | CASSPLRGQSAGNTIYF | - | TRBD1 | TRBJ1-3 | TRBV18
TGTGCCAGTAGTATAGATCTCGGACAGGGCCTCCAGCATTTT | CASSIDLGQGLQHF | - | TRBD1 | TRBJ1-5 | TRBV19
TGTGCCTGGAGTGTGGTCCTTGACCTGTGGTATAATTCACCCCTCCACTTT | CAWSVVLDLWYNSPLHF | - | - | TRBJ1-6 | TRBV30
TGTGCCAGCAGCTCCCCGGCAGGGGCCGAAAATTCACCCCTCCACTTT | CASSSPAGAENSPLHF | - | - | TRBJ1-6 | TRBV9
TGTGCCAGCAGCGAAGGACCCAGCTACGAGCAGTACTTC | CASSEGPSYEQYF | few | - | TRBJ2-7 | TRBV6-1
TGTGCCAGCAGCCCGGCCGGGGGCTCCCATGGAAACACCATATATTTT | CASSPAGGSHGNTIYF | many | - | TRBJ1-3 | TRBV5-4
TGTGCCAGCTCACCCCGGACAGGGGAGCACTATGGCTACACCTTC | CASSPRTGEHYGYTF | - | TRBD1 | TRBJ1-2 | TRBV18
TGTGCCAGCAGTTTTGGACAGGGAAGGGGCTACACCTTC | CASSFGQGRGYTF | few | TRBD1 | TRBJ1-2 | TRBV12-3/TRBV12-4
TGCAGCGCAAACCGGGACTCCGAACGAGAGGAGCAGTACTTC | CSANRDSEREEQYF | - | - | TRBJ2-7 | TRBV20-1